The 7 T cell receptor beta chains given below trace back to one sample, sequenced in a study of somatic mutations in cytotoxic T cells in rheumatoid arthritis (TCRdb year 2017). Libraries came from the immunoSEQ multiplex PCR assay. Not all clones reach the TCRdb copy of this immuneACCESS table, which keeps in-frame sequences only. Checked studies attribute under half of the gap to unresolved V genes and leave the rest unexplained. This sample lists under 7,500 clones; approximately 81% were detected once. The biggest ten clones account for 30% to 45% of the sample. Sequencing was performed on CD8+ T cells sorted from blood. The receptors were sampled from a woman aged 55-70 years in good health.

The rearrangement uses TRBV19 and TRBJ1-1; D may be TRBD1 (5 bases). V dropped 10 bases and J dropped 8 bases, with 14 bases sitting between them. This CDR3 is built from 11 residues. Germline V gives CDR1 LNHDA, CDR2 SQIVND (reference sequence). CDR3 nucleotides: TGTGCCATCAAAACCGCAGGGGAAGCTTTCTTT. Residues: CAIKTAGEAFF.

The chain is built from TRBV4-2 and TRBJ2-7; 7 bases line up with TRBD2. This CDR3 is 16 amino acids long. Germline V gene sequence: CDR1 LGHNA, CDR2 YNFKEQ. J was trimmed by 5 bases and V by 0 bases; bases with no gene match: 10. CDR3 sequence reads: CASSQDMAGEGNEQYF. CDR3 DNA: TGTGCCAGCAGCCAAGATATGGCGGGAGAAGGTAACGAGCAGTACTTC.

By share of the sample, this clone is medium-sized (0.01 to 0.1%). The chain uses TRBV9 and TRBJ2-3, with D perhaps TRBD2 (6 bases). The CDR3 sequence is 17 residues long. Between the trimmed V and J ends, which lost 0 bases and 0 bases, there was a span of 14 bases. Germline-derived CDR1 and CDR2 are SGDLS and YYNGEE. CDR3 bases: TGTGCCAGCAGCGTAGAGTTGGGAGGCCCTAGCACAGATACGCAGTATTTT. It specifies CASSVELGGPSTDTQYF.

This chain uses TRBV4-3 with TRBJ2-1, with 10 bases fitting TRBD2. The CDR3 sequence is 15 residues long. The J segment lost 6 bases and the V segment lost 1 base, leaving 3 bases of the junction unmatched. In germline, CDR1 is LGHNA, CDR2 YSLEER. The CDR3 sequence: CASSQGTSGINEQFF. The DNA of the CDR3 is TGCGCCAGCAGCCAAGGGACTAGCGGAATCAATGAGCAGTTCTTC.

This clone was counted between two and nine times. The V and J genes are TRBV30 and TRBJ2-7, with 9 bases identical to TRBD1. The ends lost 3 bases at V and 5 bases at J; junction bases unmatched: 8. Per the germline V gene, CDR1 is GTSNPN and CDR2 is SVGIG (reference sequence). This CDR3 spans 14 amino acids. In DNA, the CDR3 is TGTGCCTGGAGCCTAGGGACAGGGACCGACGAGCAGTACTTC. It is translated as CAWSLGTGTDEQYF.

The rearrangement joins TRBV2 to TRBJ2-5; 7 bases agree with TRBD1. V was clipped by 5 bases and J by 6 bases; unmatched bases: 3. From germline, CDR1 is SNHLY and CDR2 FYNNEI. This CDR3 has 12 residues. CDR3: CASSRDSQTQYF. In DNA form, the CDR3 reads TGTGCCAGCAGTAGGGACAGTCAGACCCAGTACTTC.

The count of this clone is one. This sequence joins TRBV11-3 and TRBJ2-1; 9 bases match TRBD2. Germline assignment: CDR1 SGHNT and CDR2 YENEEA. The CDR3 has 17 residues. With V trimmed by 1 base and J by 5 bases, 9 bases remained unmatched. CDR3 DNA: TGTGCCAGCAGCTTAGCCCGACTAGCGGAGGGAAACAATGAGCAGTTCTTC. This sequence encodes CASSLARLAEGNNEQFF.